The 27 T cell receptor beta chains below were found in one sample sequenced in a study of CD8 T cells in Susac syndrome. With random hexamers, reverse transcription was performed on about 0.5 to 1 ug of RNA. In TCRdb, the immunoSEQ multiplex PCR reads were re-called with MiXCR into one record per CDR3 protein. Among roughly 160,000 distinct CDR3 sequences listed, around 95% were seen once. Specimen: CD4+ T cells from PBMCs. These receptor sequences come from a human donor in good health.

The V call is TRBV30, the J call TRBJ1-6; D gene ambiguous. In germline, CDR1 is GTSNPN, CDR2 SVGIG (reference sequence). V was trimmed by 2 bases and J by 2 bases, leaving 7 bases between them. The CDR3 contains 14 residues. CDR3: CAWSQRAYNSPLHF. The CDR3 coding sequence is TGTGCCTGGAGTCAGCGGGCCTATAATTCACCCCTCCACTTT.

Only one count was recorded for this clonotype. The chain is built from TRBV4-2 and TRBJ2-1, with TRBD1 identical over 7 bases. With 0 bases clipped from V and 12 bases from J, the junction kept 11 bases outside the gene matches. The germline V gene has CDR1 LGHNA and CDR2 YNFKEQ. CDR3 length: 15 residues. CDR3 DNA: TGTGCCAGCAGCCAAGATGTCGCCCAACAGGGGCCGCAGTTCTTC. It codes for CASSQDVAQQGPQFF.

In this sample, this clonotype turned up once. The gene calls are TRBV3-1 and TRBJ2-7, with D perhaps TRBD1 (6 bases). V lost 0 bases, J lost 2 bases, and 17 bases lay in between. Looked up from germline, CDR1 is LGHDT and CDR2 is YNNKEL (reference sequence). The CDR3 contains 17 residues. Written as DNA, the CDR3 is TGTGCCAGCAGCCAAGATTCAGGCACAGGGTACCCCTACGAGCAGTACTTC. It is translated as CASSQDSGTGYPYEQYF.

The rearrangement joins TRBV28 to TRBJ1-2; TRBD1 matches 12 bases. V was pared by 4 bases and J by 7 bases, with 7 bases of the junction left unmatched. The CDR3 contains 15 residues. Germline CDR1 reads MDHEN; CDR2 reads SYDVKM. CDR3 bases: TGTGCCAGCAGTTCACAGGGACAGGGGGCTGGTGGCTACACCTTC. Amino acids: CASSSQGQGAGGYTF.

Here the CDR3 DNA reads TGCAGTGCCCTGGAGCGAGGGGAGACCCAGTACTTC. Its protein product is CSALERGETQYF. The chain has TRBV20-1 and TRBJ2-5; D is perhaps TRBD2 (5 bases). The CDR3 runs to 12 residues. CDR1 and CDR2 from the germline V gene are DFQATT and SNEGSKA (reference sequence). Trimming removed 6 bases at V and 5 bases at J, with 13 bases between.

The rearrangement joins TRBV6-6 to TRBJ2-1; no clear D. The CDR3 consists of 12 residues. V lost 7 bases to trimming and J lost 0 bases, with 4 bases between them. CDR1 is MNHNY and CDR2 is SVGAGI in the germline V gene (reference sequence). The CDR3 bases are TGTGCCAGCACCAGCTCCTACAATGAGCAGTTCTTC. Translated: CASTSSYNEQFF.

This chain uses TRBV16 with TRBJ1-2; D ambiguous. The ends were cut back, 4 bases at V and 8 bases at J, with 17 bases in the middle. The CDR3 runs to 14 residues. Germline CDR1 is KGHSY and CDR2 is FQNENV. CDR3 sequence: CASSPFEVARGYTF. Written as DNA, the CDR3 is TGTGCCAGCAGCCCCTTTGAGGTAGCGCGAGGCTACACCTTC.

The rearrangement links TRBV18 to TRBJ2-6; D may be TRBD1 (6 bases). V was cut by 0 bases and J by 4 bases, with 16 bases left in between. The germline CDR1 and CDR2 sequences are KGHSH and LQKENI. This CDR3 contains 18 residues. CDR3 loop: CASSPPYQGIAGANVLTF. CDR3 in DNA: TGTGCCAGCTCACCACCTTACCAGGGGATAGCCGGGGCCAACGTCCTGACTTTC.

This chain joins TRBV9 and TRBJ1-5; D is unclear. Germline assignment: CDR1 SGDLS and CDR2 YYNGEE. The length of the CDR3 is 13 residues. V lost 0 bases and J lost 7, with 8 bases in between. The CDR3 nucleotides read TGTGCCAGCAGCGTAGGAGTATGGCAGCCCCAGCATTTT. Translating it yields CASSVGVWQPQHF.

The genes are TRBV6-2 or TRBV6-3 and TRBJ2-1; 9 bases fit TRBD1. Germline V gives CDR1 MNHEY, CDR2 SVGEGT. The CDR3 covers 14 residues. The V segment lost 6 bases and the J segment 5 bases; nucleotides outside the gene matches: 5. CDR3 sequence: CASRGQGKDNEQFF. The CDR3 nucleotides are TGTGCCAGCAGGGGACAGGGAAAGGACAATGAGCAGTTCTTC.

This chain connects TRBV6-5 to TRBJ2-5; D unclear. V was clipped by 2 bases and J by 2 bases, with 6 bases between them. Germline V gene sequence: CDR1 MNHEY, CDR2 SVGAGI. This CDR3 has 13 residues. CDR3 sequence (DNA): TGTGCCAGCAGTTACACAAGACAAGAGACCCAGTACTTC. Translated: CASSYTRQETQYF.

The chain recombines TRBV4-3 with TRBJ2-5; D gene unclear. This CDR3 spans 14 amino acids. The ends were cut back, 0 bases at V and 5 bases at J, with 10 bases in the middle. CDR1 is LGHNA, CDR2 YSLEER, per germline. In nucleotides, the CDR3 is TGCGCCAGCAGCCAAGATAGGGTGTTGGAGACCCAGTACTTC. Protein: CASSQDRVLETQYF.

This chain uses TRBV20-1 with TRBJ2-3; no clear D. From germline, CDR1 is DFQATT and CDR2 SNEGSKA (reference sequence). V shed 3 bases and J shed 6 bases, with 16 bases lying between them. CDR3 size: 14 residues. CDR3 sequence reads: CSASSVPVTDTQYF. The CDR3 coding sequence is TGCAGTGCTAGTTCGGTCCCCGTCACGGATACGCAGTATTTT.

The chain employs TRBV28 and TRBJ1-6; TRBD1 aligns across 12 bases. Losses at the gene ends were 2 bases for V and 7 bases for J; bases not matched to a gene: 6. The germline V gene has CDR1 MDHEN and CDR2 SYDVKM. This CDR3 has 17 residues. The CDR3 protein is CASSLPGTGGQNSPLHF. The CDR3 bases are TGTGCCAGCAGTTTACCCGGGACAGGGGGCCAGAATTCACCCCTCCACTTT.

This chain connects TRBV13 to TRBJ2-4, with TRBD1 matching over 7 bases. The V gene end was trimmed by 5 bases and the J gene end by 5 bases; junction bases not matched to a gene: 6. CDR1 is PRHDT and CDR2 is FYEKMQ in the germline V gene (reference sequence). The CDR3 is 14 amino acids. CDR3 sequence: CASSNDRVQNIQYF. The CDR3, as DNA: TGTGCCAGCAGCAACGACAGGGTCCAAAACATTCAGTACTTC. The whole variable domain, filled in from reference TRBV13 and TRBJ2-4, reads AAGVIQSPRHLIKEKRETATLKCYPIPRHDTVYWYQQGPGQDPQFLISFYEKMQSDKGSIPDRFSAQQFSDYHSELNMSSLELGDSALYFCASSNDRVQNIQYFGAGTRLSVL.

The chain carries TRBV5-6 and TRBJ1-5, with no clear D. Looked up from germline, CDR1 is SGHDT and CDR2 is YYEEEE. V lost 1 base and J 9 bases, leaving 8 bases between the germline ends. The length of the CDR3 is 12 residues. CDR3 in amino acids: CASSLKYGPQHF. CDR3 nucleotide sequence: TGTGCCAGCAGCTTGAAGTATGGGCCCCAGCATTTT.

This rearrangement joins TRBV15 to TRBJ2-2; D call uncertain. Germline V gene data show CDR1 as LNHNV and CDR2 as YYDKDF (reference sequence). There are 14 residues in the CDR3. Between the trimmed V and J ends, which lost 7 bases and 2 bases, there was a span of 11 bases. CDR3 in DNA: TGTGCCACCATGCAAGGCTCAAACACCGGGGAGCTGTTTTTT. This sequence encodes CATMQGSNTGELFF.

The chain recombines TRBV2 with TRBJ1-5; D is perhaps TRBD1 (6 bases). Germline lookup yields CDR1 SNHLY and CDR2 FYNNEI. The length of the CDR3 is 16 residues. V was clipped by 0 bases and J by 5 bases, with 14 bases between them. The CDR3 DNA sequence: TGTGCCAGCAGTGAAGCAAGTCGGACAGCTGATCAGCCCCAGCATTTT. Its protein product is CASSEASRTADQPQHF. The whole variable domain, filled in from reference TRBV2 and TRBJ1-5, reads EPEVTQTPSHQVTQMGQEVILRCVPISNHLYFYWYRQILGQKVEFLVSFYNNEISEKSEIFDDQFSVERPDGSNFTLKIRSTKLEDSAMYFCASSEASRTADQPQHFGDGTRLSIL.

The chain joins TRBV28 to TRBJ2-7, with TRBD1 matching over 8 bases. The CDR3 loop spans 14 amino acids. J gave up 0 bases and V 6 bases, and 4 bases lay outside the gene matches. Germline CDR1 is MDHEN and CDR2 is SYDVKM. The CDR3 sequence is CASRRTGSSYEQYF. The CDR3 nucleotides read TGTGCCAGCAGACGGACAGGGAGCTCCTACGAGCAGTACTTC.

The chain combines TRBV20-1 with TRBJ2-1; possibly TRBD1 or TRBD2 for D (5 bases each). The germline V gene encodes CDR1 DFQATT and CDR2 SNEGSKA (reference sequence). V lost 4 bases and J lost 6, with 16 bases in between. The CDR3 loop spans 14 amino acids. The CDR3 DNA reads TGCAGTGCTACAGGGACCCAGGGTAGCAATGAGCAGTTCTTC. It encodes CSATGTQGSNEQFF.

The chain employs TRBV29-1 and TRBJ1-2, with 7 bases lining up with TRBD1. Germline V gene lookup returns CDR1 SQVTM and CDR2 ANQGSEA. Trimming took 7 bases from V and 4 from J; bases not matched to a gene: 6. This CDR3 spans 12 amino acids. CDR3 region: CSAKDRSYGYTF. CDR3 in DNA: TGCAGCGCCAAGGACAGGTCCTATGGCTACACCTTC.

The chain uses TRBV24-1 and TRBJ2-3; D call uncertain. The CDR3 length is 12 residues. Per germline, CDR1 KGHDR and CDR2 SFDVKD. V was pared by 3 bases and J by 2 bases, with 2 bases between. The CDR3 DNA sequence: TGTGCCACCAGTGATGTCACAGATACGCAGTATTTT. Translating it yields CATSDVTDTQYF.

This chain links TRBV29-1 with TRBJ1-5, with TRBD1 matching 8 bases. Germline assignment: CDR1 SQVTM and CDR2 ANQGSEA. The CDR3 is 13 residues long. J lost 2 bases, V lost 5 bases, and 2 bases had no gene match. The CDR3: CSVMTGGNQPQHF. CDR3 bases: TGCAGCGTTATGACAGGGGGCAATCAGCCCCAGCATTTT.

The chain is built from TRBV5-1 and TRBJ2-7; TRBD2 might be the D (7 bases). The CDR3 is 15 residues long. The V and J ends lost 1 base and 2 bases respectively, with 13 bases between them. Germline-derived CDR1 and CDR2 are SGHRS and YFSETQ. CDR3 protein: CASSLSGGRAYEQYF. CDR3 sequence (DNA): TGCGCCAGCAGCTTGTCGGGGGGCAGGGCCTACGAGCAGTACTTC.

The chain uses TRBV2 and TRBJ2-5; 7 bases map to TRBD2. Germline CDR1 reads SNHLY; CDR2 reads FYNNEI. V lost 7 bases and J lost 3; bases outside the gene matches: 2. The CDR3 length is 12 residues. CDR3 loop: CASKLAEETQYF. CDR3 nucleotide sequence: TGTGCCAGCAAGCTAGCGGAAGAGACCCAGTACTTC.

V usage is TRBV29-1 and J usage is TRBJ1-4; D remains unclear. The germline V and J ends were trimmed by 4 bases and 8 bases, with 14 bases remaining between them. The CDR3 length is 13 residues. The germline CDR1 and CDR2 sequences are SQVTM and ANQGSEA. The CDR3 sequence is CSVAETAGEKLFF. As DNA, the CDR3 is TGCAGCGTTGCGGAGACTGCGGGAGAAAAACTGTTTTTT.

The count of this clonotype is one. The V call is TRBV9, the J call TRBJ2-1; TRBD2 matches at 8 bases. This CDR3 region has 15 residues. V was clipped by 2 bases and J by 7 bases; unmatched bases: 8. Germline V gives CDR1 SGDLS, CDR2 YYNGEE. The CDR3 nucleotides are TGTGCCAGCAGCGTGATCGGGGGGGCAGGGAATGAGCAGTTCTTC. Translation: CASSVIGGAGNEQFF.